The next 32 T cell receptor beta chains were all read from a single sample in a study of T-cell memory formation after mild COVID-19. In TCRdb, the 5' RACE reads were re-called with MiXCR into one record per CDR3 protein. The data contain fewer than 250,000 distinct CDR3 sequences, approximately 10% of them singletons. The sample consisted of PBMCs or a T cell subset sorted from them (not recorded which). The receptors derive from a man younger than 35 who had mild COVID-19 (a few samples of this study predate the infection). Cell type and time point are not known.

The V gene is TRBV9, the J gene TRBJ1-6; 8 bases match TRBD1. CDR1 is SGDLS and CDR2 is YYNGEE in the germline V gene. The CDR3 sequence is 13 residues long. V trimming: 4 bases; J trimming: 9 bases; junction bases outside the gene matches: 3. For the CDR3, the DNA is TGTGCCAGCAGCATCAGGGGGCCTTCACCCCTCCACTTT. It yields the protein CASSIRGPSPLHF.

The chain couples TRBV29-1 to TRBJ2-3; D is uncertain. CDR3 length: 12 residues. V gave up 3 bases and J gave up 1 base, with 5 bases separating them. Per germline, CDR1 SQVTM and CDR2 ANQGSEA. CDR3 sequence: CSVDTGTDTQYF. CDR3 bases: TGCAGCGTTGACACAGGCACAGATACGCAGTATTTT.

CDR3 residues: CASSTDRSYNEQFF. The CDR3 nucleotides are TGTGCCAGCAGCACGGACAGATCATACAATGAGCAGTTCTTC. The chain links TRBV11-2 to TRBJ2-1; perhaps TRBD1 as D (6 bases). The CDR3 is 14 amino acids. Trimming cost V 5 bases and J 4 bases, with 12 bases left between them. The germline V gene encodes CDR1 SGHAT and CDR2 FQNNGV. The whole variable domain, remainder taken from reference TRBV11-2 and TRBJ2-1, is EAGVAQSPRYKIIEKRQSVAFWCNPISGHATLYWYQQILGQGPKLLIQFQNNGVVDDSQLPKDRFSAERLKGVDSTLKIQPAKLEDSAVYLCASSTDRSYNEQFFGPGTRLTVL.

The sample holds a few counts of this clonotype. V and J are TRBV29-1 and TRBJ2-5; D tentatively reads TRBD1 or TRBD2 (6 bases each). Germline values: CDR1 SQVTM, CDR2 ANQGSEA. The CDR3 has 15 residues. Trimming took 4 bases from V and 4 from J, leaving 19 bases between them. CDR3 sequence (DNA): TGCAGCGTTGGGCCGGGGGCGACTCGGGGAGAGACCCAGTACTTC. Protein product: CSVGPGATRGETQYF.

This clonotype was counted only a few times. V is TRBV5-1 and J is TRBJ1-2, with 7 bases matching TRBD1. Germline V gives CDR1 SGHRS, CDR2 YFSETQ. The CDR3 loop spans 16 amino acids. The V and J ends lost 1 base and 0 bases, in that order; junction bases with no gene match: 6. The chain's CDR3 is CASSLTPGQANYGYTF. The CDR3 DNA reads as TGCGCCAGCAGCTTGACACCCGGACAGGCTAACTATGGCTACACCTTC.

This clonotype has only a few counts. The rearrangement uses TRBV6-6 and TRBJ1-2; the match to TRBD1 covers 9 bases. From germline, CDR1 is MNHNY and CDR2 SVGAGI (reference sequence). V shed 6 bases, J shed 7 bases, and the junction held 9 bases outside the gene matches. The CDR3 is 14 amino acids. The CDR3 DNA is TGTGCCAGCAGCCCCCCGGGACAGGGAAGTGGCTACACCTTC. It yields the protein CASSPPGQGSGYTF.

This clonotype was observed a handful of times. This chain joins TRBV7-9 and TRBJ2-2, with 8 bases lining up with TRBD1. The CDR3 length is 15 residues. Germline loops: CDR1 SEHNR, CDR2 FQNEAQ (reference sequence). Germline trimming cut 4 bases from V and 1 base from J; bases unmatched to any gene: 2. In nucleotides, the CDR3 is TGTGCCAGCAGCTGGGACAGGTGGAACACCGGGGAGCTGTTTTTT. The encoded protein is CASSWDRWNTGELFF. Complete variable domain (other parts from reference TRBV7-9 and TRBJ2-2): DTGVSQNPRHKITKRGQNVTFRCDPISEHNRLYWYRQTLGQGPEFLTYFQNEAQLEKSRLLSDRFSAERPKGSFSTLEIQRTEQGDSAMYLCASSWDRWNTGELFFGEGSRLTVL.

The chain has TRBV7-2 and TRBJ1-1; perhaps TRBD1 as D (5 bases). Germline V gene data show CDR1 as SGHTA and CDR2 as FQGNSA. Trimming took 5 bases from V and 4 from J, leaving 17 bases between them. CDR3 length: 15 residues. The CDR3 reads CASSPYPGGTTEAFF. Written as DNA, the CDR3 is TGTGCCAGCAGCCCTTATCCAGGAGGGACCACTGAAGCTTTCTTT.

This clonotype was counted a few times. J is TRBJ2-1 and V is TRBV12-3 or TRBV12-4; D not resolved. This CDR3 spans 14 amino acids. V was shortened by 2 bases and J by 5 bases, with 10 bases between the two germline ends. CDR3 coding DNA: TGTGCCAGCAGTTTAAGTGACGGAAACAATGAGCAGTTCTTC. Translation gives CASSLSDGNNEQFF.

The CDR3 nucleotides read TGTGCCAGCAGTTACCCAGGGGACTATGGCTACACCTTC. Its translation: CASSYPGDYGYTF. The V and J genes are TRBV28 and TRBJ1-2; D may be TRBD1 (6 bases). Germline-derived CDR1 and CDR2 are MDHEN and SYDVKM. The CDR3 extends over 13 amino acids. Deletions cut 4 bases from V and 3 bases from J, with 9 bases between.

The rearrangement joins TRBV7-2 to TRBJ2-7; TRBD2 matches 8 bases. In germline, CDR1 is SGHTA, CDR2 FQGNSA. The trim removed 5 bases at V and 5 bases at J, leaving 11 bases unmatched. This CDR3 has 15 residues. The CDR3 sequence is CASSIRGGHPNEQYF. DNA for the CDR3: TGTGCCAGCAGCATTCGGGGGGGCCATCCTAACGAGCAGTACTTC.

This clonotype was observed at least ten times. The CDR3 loop is CASSLGHLNTEAFF. The DNA of the CDR3 is TGCGCCAGCAGCTTGGGACATCTGAACACTGAAGCTTTCTTT. The J gene is TRBJ1-1, the V gene TRBV5-1; D not resolved. This CDR3 comprises 14 residues. CDR1 and CDR2 from the germline V gene are SGHRS and YFSETQ. The V end lost 0 bases, the J end lost 0 bases, and 6 bases lay between the germline ends.

This clonotype was seen only a few times. The rearrangement joins TRBV10-3 to TRBJ1-4, with TRBD1 identical over 9 bases. The CDR3 extends over 14 amino acids. Germline values: CDR1 ENHRY, CDR2 SYGVKD. V shed 3 bases and J 5 bases; nucleotides not matched to a gene: 1. DNA for the CDR3: TGTGCCATCAGTGACGGGACAGGGAATGAAAAACTGTTTTTT. This gives the protein CAISDGTGNEKLFF.

This clonotype came up a few times. The rearrangement joins TRBV7-2 to TRBJ2-5; TRBD2 matches 8 bases. Germline V gives CDR1 SGHTA, CDR2 FQGNSA. This CDR3 contains 15 residues. V was pared by 3 bases and J by 4 bases, with 7 bases of the junction left unmatched. The CDR3: CASSFRGGGGETQYF. CDR3 sequence (DNA): TGTGCCAGCAGCTTCCGGGGGGGCGGTGGAGAGACCCAGTACTTC.

J is TRBJ1-6 and V is TRBV5-1, with D possibly TRBD1 on 5 matching bases. CDR1 SGHRS and CDR2 YFSETQ come from the germline V gene. Trimming took 3 bases from V and 9 from J, leaving 16 bases between them. CDR3 size: 15 residues. CDR3 sequence: CASSSSDIGGSPLHF. The CDR3 bases are TGCGCCAGCAGCTCTTCCGACATTGGGGGTTCACCCCTCCACTTT.

This rearrangement joins TRBV6-5 to TRBJ2-3; D perhaps matches TRBD1 (6 bases). V gave up 4 bases and J gave up 6 bases, with 14 bases separating them. CDR3 length: 14 residues. Germline lookup yields CDR1 MNHEY and CDR2 SVGAGI. The CDR3 loop is CASSSTITGDTQYF. The CDR3 DNA is TGTGCCAGCAGTTCGACAATTACAGGGGATACGCAGTATTTT.

This clonotype has a handful of counts. The rearrangement uses TRBV10-3 and TRBJ2-3, with TRBD1 matching 7 bases. J lost 3 bases, V lost 7 bases, and 4 bases had no gene match. Germline assignment: CDR1 ENHRY and CDR2 SYGVKD. The length of the CDR3 is 13 residues. CDR3: CAIKGRGTDTQYF. The DNA of the CDR3 is TGTGCCATCAAGGGCAGGGGGACAGATACGCAGTATTTT.

The chain couples TRBV28 to TRBJ2-1; D gene unclear. Trimming took 6 bases from V and 7 from J, leaving 10 bases between them. Germline V gene data show CDR1 as MDHEN and CDR2 as SYDVKM. CDR3 size: 12 residues. CDR3 amino acids: CASSSRWNEQFF. The CDR3 DNA reads TGTGCCAGCAGCTCTAGGTGGAATGAGCAGTTCTTC. Supplemented by reference TRBV28 and TRBJ2-1, the full variable domain reads DVKVTQSSRYLVKRTGEKVFLECVQDMDHENMFWYRQDPGLGLRLIYFSYDVKMKEKGDIPEGYSVSREKKERFSLILESASTNQTSMYLCASSSRWNEQFFGPGTRLTVL.

This clonotype was seen a handful of times. The chain has TRBV7-2 and TRBJ2-5; D is unresolved. Between the trimmed V and J ends, which lost 6 bases and 5 bases, there was a span of 10 bases. CDR1 and CDR2 from the germline V gene are SGHTA and FQGNSA. The CDR3 totals 12 residues. The DNA for the CDR3 is TGTGCCAGCAGTTTCACTCGGGAGACCCAGTACTTC. It yields the protein CASSFTRETQYF.

V is TRBV4-3 and J is TRBJ2-3, with a possible D match to TRBD1 (5 bases). Deletions cut 8 bases from V and 2 bases from J, with 17 bases between. CDR3 length equals 15 residues. CDR1 is LGHNA, CDR2 YSLEER, per germline. DNA of the CDR3: TGCGCCAGCTCCCTCTCGACAGAAGCCACAGATACGCAGTATTTT. Translated: CASSLSTEATDTQYF.

This clonotype was seen more than once but under ten times. V usage is TRBV28 and J usage is TRBJ1-2; D gene unclear. The CDR3 contains 13 residues. Trimming left V 7 bases short and J 2 bases short, with 11 bases between. Germline lookup yields CDR1 MDHEN and CDR2 SYDVKM. DNA for the CDR3: TGTGCCAGCACAACTGGTACAAACTATGGCTACACCTTC. Translating gives CASTTGTNYGYTF.

This rearrangement joins TRBV5-5 to TRBJ2-5, with 7 nucleotides matching TRBD1. The CDR3 has 14 amino acids. Per germline, CDR1 SGHKS and CDR2 YYEKEE (reference sequence). V shed 4 bases and J 3 bases; nucleotides not matched to a gene: 6. Written as DNA, the CDR3 is TGTGCCAGCAGCAACGGACAGGTGGAAGAGACCCAGTACTTC. It is translated as CASSNGQVEETQYF.

This clonotype was seen only a few times. The chain couples TRBV5-1 to TRBJ1-4; D not resolved. This CDR3 is built from 14 residues. Germline values: CDR1 SGHRS, CDR2 YFSETQ. V lost 5 bases and J lost 4, with 12 bases in between. CDR3 nucleotide sequence: TGCGCCAGCAGGTCGTCAAGCCTTAATGAAAAACTGTTTTTT. Amino acid sequence: CASRSSSLNEKLFF.

There are a few counts of this clonotype. The chain is built from TRBV12-3 or TRBV12-4 and TRBJ1-2; possible D gene TRBD1, 5 bases. This CDR3 comprises 15 residues. V was trimmed by 3 bases and J by 2 bases, leaving 13 bases between them. The CDR3 DNA reads as TGTGCCAGCAGTTTCTGGGGCCCCACCAACTATGGCTACACCTTC. This encodes CASSFWGPTNYGYTF.

This clonotype was seen many times. V is TRBV6-1 and J is TRBJ1-1; a possible D gene is TRBD1 (6 bases). Per germline, CDR1 MNHNS and CDR2 SASEGT. The CDR3 spans 16 residues. Between the trimmed V and J ends, which lost 5 bases and 1 base, there was a span of 17 bases. CDR3 loop: CASSPLGGRGNTEAFF. CDR3 bases: TGTGCCAGCAGTCCGTTGGGGGGGCGAGGGAACACTGAAGCTTTCTTT.

This clonotype was seen ten or more times. The rearrangement uses TRBV5-1 and TRBJ1-6, with 8 nucleotides matching TRBD1. The junction had 9 bases not matched to a gene; V was cut back by 1 base and J by 9 bases. Per the germline V gene, CDR1 is SGHRS and CDR2 is YFSETQ. The CDR3 spans 16 residues. The CDR3 reads CASSLSPGQETSPLHF. The CDR3 nucleotides are TGCGCCAGCAGCTTGTCGCCGGGACAGGAGACTTCACCCCTCCACTTT.

The chain links TRBV7-2 to TRBJ2-7; D may be TRBD1 or TRBD2 (5 bases each). V gave up 5 bases and J gave up 6 bases, with 17 bases separating them. This CDR3 contains 14 residues. Germline CDR1 and CDR2: SGHTA and FQGNSA. The CDR3 loop reads CASSTRGRVGEQYF. DNA of the CDR3: TGTGCCAGCAGCACTAGGGGCAGGGTTGGCGAGCAGTACTTC.

The chain combines TRBV11-2 with TRBJ1-2; TRBD1 matches at 10 bases. The germline V gene encodes CDR1 SGHAT and CDR2 FQNNGV. V trimming: 6 bases; J trimming: 2 bases; junction bases outside the gene matches: 3. The CDR3 spans 14 residues. CDR3 residues: CASRSDRGNYGYTF. In nucleotides, the CDR3 is TGTGCCAGCAGGTCGGACAGGGGGAACTATGGCTACACCTTC. The whole variable domain, filled in from reference TRBV11-2 and TRBJ1-2, reads EAGVAQSPRYKIIEKRQSVAFWCNPISGHATLYWYQQILGQGPKLLIQFQNNGVVDDSQLPKDRFSAERLKGVDSTLKIQPAKLEDSAVYLCASRSDRGNYGYTFGSGTRLTVV.

This clonotype was counted at least ten times. The gene calls are TRBV7-3 and TRBJ2-1, with 7 bases lining up with TRBD2. The V gene end was trimmed by 5 bases and the J gene end by 8 bases; junction bases not matched to a gene: 12. This CDR3 has 15 amino acids. CDR1 and CDR2 from the germline V gene are SGHTA and FQGTGA. The CDR3 DNA reads as TGTGCCAGCAGCACTCGCGGGGGTCAGGGACATGAGCAGTTCTTC. This gives the protein CASSTRGGQGHEQFF.

The genes are TRBV7-9 and TRBJ2-5; 9 nucleotides line up with TRBD1. This CDR3 has 14 amino acids. Trimming at V came to 3 bases and at J to 5 bases, leaving 4 bases not matched to a gene. Germline CDR1 SEHNR, CDR2 FQNEAQ (reference sequence). CDR3 DNA: TGTGCCAGCAGCTTTACAGGGGGCGAGGAGACCCAGTACTTC. It is translated as CASSFTGGEETQYF.

This clonotype was seen a handful of times. This rearrangement joins TRBV7-8 to TRBJ2-5; 7 bases map to TRBD2. The J segment lost 1 base and the V segment lost 2 bases, leaving 7 bases of the junction unmatched. From germline, CDR1 is SGHVS and CDR2 FQNEAQ. The CDR3 runs 16 residues. The CDR3 DNA follows: TGTGCCAGCAGCTTATCTAATGGACTAGTCCAAGAGACCCAGTACTTC. This gives the protein CASSLSNGLVQETQYF.

This clonotype was seen a handful of times. This sequence joins TRBV7-2 and TRBJ2-3; D is perhaps TRBD2 (5 bases). V was cut by 5 bases and J by 1 base, with 13 bases left in between. The CDR3 totals 15 residues. CDR1 is SGHTA and CDR2 is FQGNSA in the germline V gene. The CDR3 nucleotides read TGTGCCAGCAGCCGACCGGGGTCGGGCACAGATACGCAGTATTTT. It is translated as CASSRPGSGTDTQYF.